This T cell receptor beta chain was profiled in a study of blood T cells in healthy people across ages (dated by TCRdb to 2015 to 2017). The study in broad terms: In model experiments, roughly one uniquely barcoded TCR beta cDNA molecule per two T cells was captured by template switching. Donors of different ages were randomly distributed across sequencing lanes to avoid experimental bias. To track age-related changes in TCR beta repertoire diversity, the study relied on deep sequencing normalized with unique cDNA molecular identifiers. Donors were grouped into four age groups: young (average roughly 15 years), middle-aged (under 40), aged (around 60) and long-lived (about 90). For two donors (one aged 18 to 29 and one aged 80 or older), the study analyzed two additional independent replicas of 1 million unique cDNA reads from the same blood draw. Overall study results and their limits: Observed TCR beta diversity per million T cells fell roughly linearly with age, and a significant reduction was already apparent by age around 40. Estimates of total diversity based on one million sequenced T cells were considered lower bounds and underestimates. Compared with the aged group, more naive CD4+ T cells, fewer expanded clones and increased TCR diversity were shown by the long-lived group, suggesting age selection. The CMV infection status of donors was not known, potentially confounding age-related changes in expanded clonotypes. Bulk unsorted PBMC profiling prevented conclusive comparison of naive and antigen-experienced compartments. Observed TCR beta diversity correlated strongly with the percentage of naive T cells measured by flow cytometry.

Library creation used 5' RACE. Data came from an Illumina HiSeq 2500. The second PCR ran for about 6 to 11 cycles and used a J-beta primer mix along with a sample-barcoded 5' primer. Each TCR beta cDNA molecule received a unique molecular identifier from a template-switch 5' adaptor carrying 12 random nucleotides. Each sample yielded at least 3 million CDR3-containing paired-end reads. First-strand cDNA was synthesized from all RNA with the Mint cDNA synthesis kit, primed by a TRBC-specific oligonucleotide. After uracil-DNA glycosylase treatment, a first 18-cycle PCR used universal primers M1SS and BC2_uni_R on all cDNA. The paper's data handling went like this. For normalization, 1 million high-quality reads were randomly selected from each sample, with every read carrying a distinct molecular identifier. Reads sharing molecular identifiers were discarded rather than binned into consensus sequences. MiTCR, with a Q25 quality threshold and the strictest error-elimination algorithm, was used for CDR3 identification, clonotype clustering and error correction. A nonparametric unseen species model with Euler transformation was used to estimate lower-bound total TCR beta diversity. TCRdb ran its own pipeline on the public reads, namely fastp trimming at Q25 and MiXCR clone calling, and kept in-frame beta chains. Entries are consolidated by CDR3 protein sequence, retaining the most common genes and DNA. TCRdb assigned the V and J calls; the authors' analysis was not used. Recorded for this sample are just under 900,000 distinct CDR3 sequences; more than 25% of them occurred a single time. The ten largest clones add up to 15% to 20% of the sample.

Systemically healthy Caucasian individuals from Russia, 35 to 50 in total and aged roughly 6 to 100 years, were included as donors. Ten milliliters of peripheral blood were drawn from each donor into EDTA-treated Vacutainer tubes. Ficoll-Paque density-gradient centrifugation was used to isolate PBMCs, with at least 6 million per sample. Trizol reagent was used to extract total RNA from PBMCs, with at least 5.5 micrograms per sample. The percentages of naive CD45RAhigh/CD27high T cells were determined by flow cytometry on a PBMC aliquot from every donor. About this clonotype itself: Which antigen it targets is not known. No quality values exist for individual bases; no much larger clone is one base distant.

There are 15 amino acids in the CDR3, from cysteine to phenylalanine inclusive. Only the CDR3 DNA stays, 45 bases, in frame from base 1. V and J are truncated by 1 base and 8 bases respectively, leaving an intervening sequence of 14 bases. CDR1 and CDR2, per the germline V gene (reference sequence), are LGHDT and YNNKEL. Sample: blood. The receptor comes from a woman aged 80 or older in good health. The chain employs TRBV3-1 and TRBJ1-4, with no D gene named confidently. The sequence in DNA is TGTGCCAGCAGCCAAGGGGTAGGGCAATCGGAAAAACTGTTTTTT. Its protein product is CASSQGVGQSEKLFF.